Presented here are 28 T cell receptor beta chains from one specimen sequenced in a study of blood T cell repertoires in COVID-19. Only in-frame clones appear in the TCRdb table, and some are missing; sequencing was by immunoSEQ multiplex PCR. This sample yields approximately 260,000 clones, of which 87% are seen a single time; about 7% belongs to the top ten. The material sequenced was peripheral blood. Receptors originate from a man in his sixties who had recovered from COVID-19.

This clone was seen repeatedly, ten times or more. V is TRBV29-1 and J is TRBJ1-3; no definite D call. This CDR3 spans 12 amino acids. Germline CDR1 reads SQVTM; CDR2 reads ANQGSEA. V gave up 6 bases and J gave up 4 bases, with 10 bases separating them. CDR3 sequence reads: CSVHTQGNTIYF. CDR3 nucleotides: TGCAGCGTCCACACACAGGGAAACACCATATATTTT.

The chain has TRBV5-4 and TRBJ1-4; 10 positions agree with TRBD1. With V trimmed by 4 bases and J by 8 bases, 5 bases remained unmatched. The germline gives CDR1 SGHNT, CDR2 YYREEE (reference sequence). There are 14 residues in the CDR3. This chain's CDR3 is CASSAKTGGEKLFF. The CDR3 bases are TGTGCCAGCAGCGCTAAGACAGGGGGCGAAAAACTGTTTTTT.

The rearrangement uses TRBV2 and TRBJ2-7, with TRBD2 as a possible D gene (6 bases). V lost 8 bases, J lost 0 bases, and 14 bases lay in between. Germline V gives CDR1 SNHLY, CDR2 FYNNEI. This CDR3 comprises 14 residues. The CDR3 region has the DNA TGTGCCAGCGCACCCGGGGGTAGCTCCTACGAGCAGTACGTC. It yields the protein CASAPGGSSYEQYV.

CDR3 DNA: TGTGCCAGCAGCACAGGGGTTGCGAGCACTGAAGCTTTCTTT. Its protein is CASSTGVASTEAFF. J is TRBJ1-1 and V is TRBV9; 7 nucleotides align to TRBD1. V lost 4 bases and J lost 4; bases outside the gene matches: 7. CDR1 and CDR2 from the germline V gene are SGDLS and YYNGEE. CDR3 size: 14 residues.

The chain has TRBV27 and TRBJ1-4, with D unclear. CDR1 MNHEY and CDR2 SMNVEV come from the germline V gene (reference sequence). V was shortened by 7 bases and J by 7 bases, with 13 bases between the two germline ends. This CDR3 is 13 amino acids long. The CDR3 nucleotides are TGTGCCAGCACCAAACTACTTGGTGAAAAACTGTTTTTT. It translates to CASTKLLGEKLFF.

This clone was found once. The rearrangement uses TRBV19 and TRBJ1-2; 7 nucleotides match TRBD1. Trimming cost V 4 bases and J 0 bases; bases outside gene matches: 8. The germline V gene has CDR1 LNHDA and CDR2 SQIVND (reference sequence). The CDR3 length is 16 residues. CDR3 loop: CASSTYRDRTNYGYTF. CDR3 sequence (DNA): TGTGCCAGTAGTACCTACCGGGACAGAACTAACTATGGCTACACCTTC.

Only a few counts were recorded for this clone. The chain combines TRBV7-9 with TRBJ2-4; D ambiguous. Per germline, CDR1 SEHNR and CDR2 FQNEAQ (reference sequence). The CDR3 totals 15 residues. V lost 5 bases and J 0 bases, leaving 11 bases between the germline ends. The CDR3 nucleotides are TGTGCCAGCAGCACCCACACCAGAGCCAAAAACATTCAGTACTTC. Translating gives CASSTHTRAKNIQYF. The whole variable domain, remainder taken from reference TRBV7-9 and TRBJ2-4, is DTGVSQNPRHKITKRGQNVTFRCDPISEHNRLYWYRQTLGQGPEFLTYFQNEAQLEKSRLLSDRFSAERPKGSFSTLEIQRTEQGDSAMYLCASSTHTRAKNIQYFGAGTRLSVL.

This chain links TRBV12-3 or TRBV12-4 with TRBJ1-2, with D hard to call. The CDR3 sequence is 12 residues long. V was trimmed by 3 bases and J by 6 bases, leaving 8 bases between them. CDR3 residues: CASSFYADGYTF. As DNA, the CDR3 is TGTGCCAGCAGTTTTTATGCGGATGGCTACACCTTC.

This clone was detected only a few times. V gene TRBV2 combines with J gene TRBJ2-2; the D is unclear. Looked up from germline, CDR1 is SNHLY and CDR2 is FYNNEI. Trimming took 8 bases from V and 6 from J, leaving 10 bases between them. The CDR3 has 12 amino acids. CDR3: CASSLDSGELFF. The CDR3 DNA is TGTGCCAGCTCTCTCGACTCCGGGGAGCTGTTTTTT.

This clone has a single count. The chain is built from TRBV29-1 and TRBJ2-3; perhaps TRBD2 as D (5 bases). The CDR3 loop spans 10 amino acids. V lost 7 bases and J 6 bases, leaving 8 bases between the germline ends. CDR1 and CDR2 (germline): SQVTM, ANQGSEA. CDR3: CSGGLDTQYF. CDR3 nucleotide sequence: TGCAGCGGAGGACTCGATACGCAGTATTTT.

The CDR3 loop is CASTETGYTGELFF. The CDR3 nucleotides read TGTGCCAGTACCGAGACAGGTTACACCGGGGAGCTGTTTTTT. V is TRBV19 and J is TRBJ2-2; tentatively, D is TRBD1 (6 bases). V gave up 7 bases and J gave up 3 bases, with 12 bases separating them. The CDR3 has 14 amino acids. The germline CDR1 and CDR2 sequences are LNHDA and SQIVND (reference sequence).

This sequence joins TRBV2 and TRBJ1-1, with 9 bases aligning to TRBD1. Trimming at V came to 6 bases and at J to 8 bases, leaving 10 bases not matched to a gene. Germline-derived CDR1 and CDR2 are SNHLY and FYNNEI. This CDR3 comprises 14 residues. In DNA, the CDR3 is TGTGCCAGCAGGAATACACCGGGACAGGGAGAAGCTTTCTTT. It codes for CASRNTPGQGEAFF.

The V call is TRBV19, the J call TRBJ2-2; 8 bases agree with TRBD1. The germline V gene encodes CDR1 LNHDA and CDR2 SQIVND (reference sequence). Trimming took 3 bases from V and 4 from J; bases not matched to a gene: 4. This CDR3 region has 15 residues. The CDR3 DNA reads TGTGCCAGTAGTATGGACAGGGCGGTCACCGGGGAGCTGTTTTTT. Translation: CASSMDRAVTGELFF.

In its sample, this clone was seen a few times. The chain is built from TRBV3-1 (or the pseudogene TRBV3-2) and TRBJ2-3; 7 bases agree with TRBD2. CDR3 size: 14 residues. V shed 6 bases, J shed 4 bases, and the junction held 7 bases outside the gene matches. The germline V gene encodes CDR1 LGHDT and CDR2 YNNKEL (reference sequence). CDR3 coding DNA: TGTGCCAGCAGTCCTAGCGGTGCGGCAGATACGCAGTATTTT. Translated, it gives CASSPSGAADTQYF.

This clone was detected only once. The gene calls are TRBV11-2 and TRBJ1-2; a possible D gene is TRBD1 (6 bases). CDR3 length equals 13 residues. Germline assignment: CDR1 SGHAT and CDR2 FQNNGV. Trimming took 1 base from V and 8 from J, leaving 11 bases between them. CDR3 sequence: CASSLGGRGGYTF. CDR3 sequence (DNA): TGTGCCAGCAGCTTAGGGGGGCGCGGGGGCTACACCTTC.

This chain connects TRBV9 to TRBJ1-3; maybe TRBD1 (6 bases). The V gene lost 4 bases and the J gene lost 0 bases, with 20 bases spanning the gap. This CDR3 is built from 18 residues. Germline loops: CDR1 SGDLS, CDR2 YYNGEE. CDR3 bases: TGTGCCAGCAGCCTAGATCTACAGGGAGCGAACTCTGGAAACACCATATATTTT. Amino acid sequence: CASSLDLQGANSGNTIYF.

The chain links TRBV4-2 to TRBJ1-2, with TRBD1 matching over 8 bases. In germline, CDR1 is LGHNA, CDR2 YNFKEQ. The CDR3 extends over 15 amino acids. V lost 5 bases and J lost 4; bases outside the gene matches: 9. CDR3 sequence: CASSDAGQEIYGYTF. The CDR3 DNA is TGTGCCAGCAGCGACGCGGGACAGGAGATCTATGGCTACACCTTC.

The rearrangement uses TRBV12-3 or TRBV12-4 and TRBJ1-2; D perhaps matches TRBD1 (6 bases). The CDR3 runs 13 residues. V lost 5 bases to trimming and J lost 6 bases, with 13 bases between them. The CDR3 region is CASSNTGWHGYTF. The CDR3 nucleotides are TGTGCCAGCAGTAATACAGGGTGGCATGGCTACACCTTC.

The chain uses TRBV5-1 and TRBJ2-7; 8 bases match TRBD2. This CDR3 is 15 amino acids long. J lost 7 bases, V lost 2 bases, and 11 bases had no gene match. Germline assignment: CDR1 SGHRS and CDR2 YFSETQ. For the CDR3, the DNA is TGCGCCAGCAGCTTCTCCAGTAGCGGGGCTGGGGAGCAGTACTTC. It yields the protein CASSFSSSGAGEQYF.

V and J are TRBV7-9 and TRBJ2-3; 7 nucleotides align to TRBD1. The CDR3 contains 13 residues. V lost 1 base, J lost 5 bases, and 0 bases stayed unmatched. Germline V gene data show CDR1 as SEHNR and CDR2 as FQNEAQ (reference sequence). The DNA for the CDR3 is TGTGCCAGCAGCTTAGGACAGGGAGATACGCAGTATTTT. Encoded protein: CASSLGQGDTQYF.

This clone was seen more than once but under ten times. The CDR3 DNA follows: TGTGCCACCAGTGGTTATGGGGCGGGAAGGTCAGATACGCAGTATTTT. This encodes CATSGYGAGRSDTQYF. V and J are TRBV24-1 and TRBJ2-3, with a possible D match to TRBD2 (6 bases). Trimming removed 5 bases at V and 4 bases at J, with 18 bases between. The CDR3 is 16 amino acids. Germline assignment: CDR1 KGHDR and CDR2 SFDVKD.

The J gene is TRBJ2-3, the V gene TRBV21-1; the table's D call, TRBD2, has no DNA check behind it. TRBV21-1 is termed a pseudogene. This CDR3 region has 18 residues. CDR3 nucleotide sequence: TGTGCCAGCAGCCCACAGAAAGAAGCGGAAGCTAGCACAGATACGCAGTATTTT. Encoded protein: CASSPQKEAEASTDTQYF.

The chain joins TRBV3-1 (or the pseudogene TRBV3-2) to TRBJ1-1; D might be TRBD1 (5 bases). Germline CDR1 is LGHDT and CDR2 is YNNKEL (reference sequence). CDR3 length: 11 amino acids. Trimming left V 6 bases short and J 7 bases short, with 9 bases between. The DNA for the CDR3 is TGTGCCAGCAGGGGGCAAGGTGAAGCTTTCTTT. It translates to CASRGQGEAFF.

The chain recombines TRBV6-5 with TRBJ2-7; D might be TRBD1 (6 bases). CDR3 length equals 14 residues. Germline V gene data show CDR1 as MNHEY and CDR2 as SVGAGI. With 2 bases removed from V and 3 bases from J, the gap between germline ends came to 11 bases. CDR3 in amino acids: CASSYGRGGYEQYF. The CDR3 coding sequence is TGTGCCAGCAGTTACGGCAGGGGTGGCTACGAGCAGTACTTC.

This rearrangement joins TRBV19 to TRBJ2-3, with 7 nucleotides matching TRBD2. Germline V lookup: CDR1 LNHDA, CDR2 SQIVND (reference sequence). Losses at the gene ends were 8 bases for V and 2 bases for J; bases not matched to a gene: 19. The CDR3 is 18 residues long. The CDR3 nucleotides read TGTGCCAGTGCCTCCTGGTTTGCGGGTCGGGACTACACAGATACGCAGTATTTT. Protein sequence: CASASWFAGRDYTDTQYF. Filled out from reference TRBV19 and TRBJ2-3, the complete variable domain reads DGGITQSPKYLFRKEGQNVTLSCEQNLNHDAMYWYRQDPGQGLRLIYYSQIVNDFQKGDIAEGYSVSREKKESFPLTVTSAQKNPTAFYLCASASWFAGRDYTDTQYFGPGTRLTVL.

The chain is built from TRBV5-1 and TRBJ2-7; 9 bases fit TRBD1. The CDR3 runs to 14 residues. The V gene end was trimmed by 1 base and the J gene end by 4 bases; junction bases not matched to a gene: 3. Germline V gene data show CDR1 as SGHRS and CDR2 as YFSETQ. CDR3 amino acids: CASSLSGQGYEQYF. For the CDR3, the DNA is TGCGCCAGCAGCTTGTCAGGACAGGGGTACGAGCAGTACTTC.

This chain joins TRBV25-1 and TRBJ2-6; possible D gene TRBD2, 5 bases. The germline V gene has CDR1 MGHDK and CDR2 SYGVNS. Trimming stripped 2 bases from V and 2 bases from J, with 10 bases between. The CDR3 has 16 amino acids. Here the CDR3 reads CASSEVRGTGANVLTF. CDR3 DNA: TGTGCCAGCAGTGAAGTACGGGGAACTGGGGCCAACGTCCTGACTTTC.

The chain employs TRBV19 and TRBJ1-2; perhaps TRBD1 as D (6 bases). Trimming removed 5 bases at V and 2 bases at J, with 18 bases between. The CDR3 extends over 16 amino acids. Germline CDR1 LNHDA, CDR2 SQIVND (reference sequence). CDR3 residues: CASSPLGTMENYGYTF. CDR3 nucleotide sequence: TGTGCCAGTAGTCCGTTGGGGACAATGGAAAACTATGGCTACACCTTC. The full variable domain, its missing parts supplied by reference TRBV19 and TRBJ1-2, is DGGITQSPKYLFRKEGQNVTLSCEQNLNHDAMYWYRQDPGQGLRLIYYSQIVNDFQKGDIAEGYSVSREKKESFPLTVTSAQKNPTAFYLCASSPLGTMENYGYTFGSGTRLTVV.